The present entry profiles one T cell receptor beta chain with its context. This entry is derived from a study of blood T cell repertoires in COVID-19. The method was immunoSEQ multiplex PCR; TCRdb's version includes in-frame clones alone and lacks a portion of them. The sample has about 410,000 clones; approximately 89% are singletons. Sequences were obtained from PBMCs or T cells enriched from blood (not recorded which). The sequence came from a woman in her thirties who had recovered from COVID-19.

This CDR3 reads CAISDPPDWNEQFF. Here the CDR3 DNA reads TGTGCCATCAGTGACCCCCCAGACTGGAATGAGCAGTTCTTC. The V gene is TRBV10-3, the J gene TRBJ2-1; no definite D call. The germline V gene has CDR1 ENHRY and CDR2 SYGVKD. Trimming removed 3 bases at V and 7 bases at J, with 13 bases between. This CDR3 region has 14 residues.